Sample share makes the clone carrying this T cell receptor beta chain medium-sized. Other DNA sequences in the sample encode the same CDR3. This specimen belongs to a study of blood T cell repertoires in COVID-19. As handled by the study authors: Amplifying reference gene primers gave estimates of nucleated cell counts. Libraries were prepared by immunoSEQ multiplex PCR; TCRdb keeps only in-frame clonotypes and omits some of them. V and J calls and clone size are as listed in that table; D and trimming were resolved from the DNA. The repertoire holds 90,000 or so clones, with 91% as singletons. This clonotype originated in a human donor with active COVID-19. The donor label of this sample is uncertain. Sequenced input: peripheral blood.

As DNA, the CDR3 is TGTGCCAGCAGTGACAGGCAGGGAAATTCACCCCTCCACTTT. Protein sequence: CASSDRQGNSPLHF. The genes are TRBV6-1 and TRBJ1-6, with D possibly being TRBD1 (5 bases). CDR1 is MNHNS and CDR2 is SASEGT in the germline V gene. V shed 3 bases and J shed 7 bases, with 10 bases lying between them. The CDR3 runs to 14 residues.